These 5 T cell receptor beta chains originate from one sample sequenced in a study of T cell repertoires in cytomegalovirus infection (dated by TCRdb to about 2019). What these receptors recognize is not known. The instrument given in TCRdb is Illumina HiSeq 1500. TCRdb itself trimmed the public reads at Q25 with fastp, ran MiXCR and retained productive beta chains. Merged by CDR3 protein, the rows form single entries marked with the most common genes and DNA. The sample table shows about 500,000 distinct CDR3 sequences, and around 35% are seen once. 15% to 20% of the sample is in the top ten clones. Per the publication, the treatment or condition label means: in vitro stimulation with specific CMV peptide epitopes to enrich CMV-specific T cells. The source was cultured PBMCs, collected from culture after CMV antigen stimulation. These receptors were taken from a human donor in good health (CMV status not recorded). Some clones in this sample may be carry-over from other donors' samples.

This clonotype was counted once. The chain joins TRBV5-4 to TRBJ2-5, with D possibly called TRBD1 or TRBD2 (5 bases each). The germline CDR1 and CDR2 sequences are SGHNT and YYREEE (reference sequence). V lost 5 bases and J 5 bases, leaving 10 bases between the germline ends. This CDR3 is 12 amino acids long. The CDR3 is CASSNWGETQYF. The CDR3 coding sequence is TGTGCCAGCAGTAATTGGGGGGAGACCCAGTACTTC.

This clonotype has only a few counts. V gene TRBV11-2 combines with J gene TRBJ2-1, with TRBD2 matching over 13 bases. Germline CDR1 is SGHAT and CDR2 is FQNNGV. CDR3 length: 14 residues. V shed 6 bases and J 12 bases; nucleotides not matched to a gene: 8. CDR3 sequence reads: CASRTLAGGPVQFF. The CDR3 nucleotides read TGTGCCAGCAGGACACTAGCGGGAGGGCCTGTGCAGTTCTTC.

Notes on this clonotype: A much bigger clone sits one base away, suggesting this may be a read error. This chain links TRBV19 with TRBJ1-5; 9 bases agree with TRBD1. CDR3 size: 18 residues. The germline V gene encodes CDR1 LNHDA and CDR2 SQIVND (reference sequence). The CDR3 nucleotides are TGTGCCAGTAGGGGCCAGGGACAGGGCCATAGCGGCAAACAGCCCCAGCATTTT. Translating it yields CASRGQGQGHSGKQPQHF.

The V call is TRBV18, the J call TRBJ2-5; D uncertain. V was trimmed by 3 bases and J by 2 bases, leaving 10 bases between them. CDR1 is KGHSH and CDR2 is LQKENI in the germline V gene. This CDR3 is 14 amino acids long. Here the CDR3 DNA reads TGTGCCAGCTCACCTCAGTCACTACAAGAGACCCAGTACTTC. Its protein is CASSPQSLQETQYF.

The chain joins TRBV6-6 to TRBJ1-2; TRBD1 matches at 7 bases. The trim removed 5 bases at V and 1 base at J, leaving 10 bases unmatched. The germline V gene has CDR1 MNHNY and CDR2 SVGAGI (reference sequence). The CDR3 sequence is 16 residues long. The CDR3 loop is CASSTPFQGVNYGYTF. The CDR3 DNA reads TGTGCCAGCAGTACCCCCTTTCAGGGGGTTAACTATGGCTACACCTTC.